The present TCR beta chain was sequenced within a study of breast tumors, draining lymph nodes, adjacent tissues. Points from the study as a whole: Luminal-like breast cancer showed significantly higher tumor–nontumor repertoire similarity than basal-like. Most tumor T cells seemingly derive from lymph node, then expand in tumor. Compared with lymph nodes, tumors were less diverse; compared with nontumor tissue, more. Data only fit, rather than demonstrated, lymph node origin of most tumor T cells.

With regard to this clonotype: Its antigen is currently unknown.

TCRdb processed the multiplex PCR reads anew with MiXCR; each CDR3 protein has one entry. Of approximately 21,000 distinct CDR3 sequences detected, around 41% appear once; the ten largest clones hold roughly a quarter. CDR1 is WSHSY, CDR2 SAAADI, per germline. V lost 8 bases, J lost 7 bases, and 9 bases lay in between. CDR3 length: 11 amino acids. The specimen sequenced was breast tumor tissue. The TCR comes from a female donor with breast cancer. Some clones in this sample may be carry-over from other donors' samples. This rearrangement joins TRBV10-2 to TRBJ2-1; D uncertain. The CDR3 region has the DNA TGCGCCAGCTCAGGTGCGAATGAGCAGTTCTTC. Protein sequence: CASSGANEQFF.